This TCR beta chain was recovered during a study of cytomegalovirus exposure and HLA in healthy donors. Points from the study as a whole: Later genetic work tied a missense DCLRE1C variant to beta-chain V and J trimming. Prediction of most subjects' HLA-A and HLA-B alleles by TCR beta sequences was reportedly accurate.

All the people who gave samples were healthy bone marrow donors. This PCR relied on a set of 60 Vbeta primers and 13 Jbeta primers. As handled by the study authors: A later analysis counted 80 million or so unique TCR beta chains, around 10 million shared. This table comes from immunoSEQ multiplex PCR, and its TCRdb copy is limited to in-frame clones, with some not included. V and J calls and clone size follow that table, whereas D and trimming were derived from the DNA. The table lists approximately 99,000 clones, approximately 81% of them singletons. Concerning this clone itself: The antigen is not known. This sample also contains other DNA sequences that code for the same CDR3.

The sample was PBMCs. This TCR derives from a male donor in good health and CMV-seropositive.

In DNA form, the CDR3 reads TGTGCCTGGAGTGGACAGGGTAATCAGCCCCAGCATTTT. This codes for CAWSGQGNQPQHF. This rearrangement joins TRBV30 to TRBJ1-5, with 7 nucleotides matching TRBD1. This CDR3 spans 13 amino acids. The germline gives CDR1 GTSNPN, CDR2 SVGIG (reference sequence). V trimming: 1 base; J trimming: 4 bases; junction bases outside the gene matches: 1.